The rows below give T cell receptor beta chains drawn from one sample of a study of shared clonotypes between healthy human individuals. The repertoire was sequenced with immunoSEQ multiplex PCR; TCRdb's copy has only in-frame clones and lacks some. The table has some 360,000 clones, more than 60% seen once. Sequenced input: memory CD4+ T cells sorted from blood. The receptor set was obtained from a man aged 25 to 40 in good health. Both conserved end residues are part of each CDR3. D genes are given only for firm matches. Where a row states a size, it is once, few, many or the class of an expanded clone; other rows omit it.

. | TRBJ1-1 | TRBV6-5 | . | TGTGCCAGCAGTTACGGGGGACCTAGGAACACTGAAGCTTTCTTT | CASSYGGPRNTEAFF
. | TRBJ1-2 | TRBV28 | . | TGTGCCAGCGAACCCCAGGGGCCCGGGAACTATGGCTACACCTTC | CASEPQGPGNYGYTF
few | TRBJ1-3 | TRBV7-9 | . | TGTGCCAGCAGCCCCGGGACCACCAGCCGAAACACCATATATTTT | CASSPGTTSRNTIYF
few | TRBJ2-3 | TRBV5-6 | . | TGTGCCAGCAGCGGGATGGGTCACCAAAGCACAGATACGCAGTATTTT | CASSGMGHQSTDTQYF
. | TRBJ2-1 | TRBV12-5 | . | TGTGCTAGTGGTTCTACTGACAATGAGCAGTTCTTC | CASGSTDNEQFF
. | TRBJ1-1 | TRBV6-4 | . | TGTGCCAGCAGTACCCAAGCAGGCACTGAAGCTTTCTTT | CASSTQAGTEAFF
. | TRBJ1-3 | TRBV5-1 | TRBD1 | TGCGCCAGCAGCAGCCAGGCATCGGGACAGGGAAACACCATATATTTT | CASSSQASGQGNTIYF
. | TRBJ2-7 | TRBV6-1 | . | TGTGCCAGCAGATCGACGCACAGCTCCTACGAGCAGTACTTC | CASRSTHSSYEQYF
. | TRBJ2-7 | TRBV29-1 | . | TGCAGCGTTGAAGACGACGGGCTCTACGAGCAGTACTTC | CSVEDDGLYEQYF
large | TRBJ2-1 | TRBV7-2 | TRBD2 | TGTGCCAGCAGCTTAGCGGCGGGAGCTAATGAGCAGTTCTTC | CASSLAAGANEQFF
. | TRBJ2-5 | TRBV4-1 | TRBD2 | TGCGCCAGCAGCCAAGGGGGACTAGCGGGAGAATGGCGAGAGACCCAGTACTTC | CASSQGGLAGEWRETQYF
. | TRBJ1-1 | TRBV4-1 | . | TGCGCCAGCAGCCAAGATGGGGTTATGAACACTGAAGCTTTCTTT | CASSQDGVMNTEAFF
. | TRBJ2-7 | TRBV18 | . | TGTGCCAGCTCACCTAGAGGGTTCGAGCAGTACTTC | CASSPRGFEQYF
few | TRBJ2-1 | TRBV10-1 | . | TGCGCCAGCAGTGAGCGGGGGAGCTCCTACAATGAGCAGTTCTTC | CASSERGSSYNEQFF
. | TRBJ2-1 | TRBV19 | . | TGTGCCAGTAGTATAGAGGAGGGGGGTTCATACAATGAGCAGTTCTTC | CASSIEEGGSYNEQFF
. | TRBJ2-7 | TRBV29-1 | TRBD1 | TGCAGCGTTAAGACAGGGCTGGAGCAGTACTTC | CSVKTGLEQYF
. | TRBJ2-1 | TRBV4-3 | . | TGCGCCAGCAGCCAAGATCTGTTGTTACCCCAGGGGGGTGAGCAGTTCTTC | CASSQDLLLPQGGEQFF
many | TRBJ2-7 | TRBV7-9 | . | TGTGCCAGCAGCCCCCGTGGTAGCGGAGCCTACGAGCAGTACTTC | CASSPRGSGAYEQYF
. | TRBJ1-1 | TRBV27 | . | TGTGCCAGCAGTGCACTCTCGGAGGCTCGAGCTTTCTTT | CASSALSEARAFF
many | TRBJ2-7 | TRBV30 | TRBD1 | TGTGCTGCAGGTACCGGGACAGGGCTTCGAGAGCAGTACTTC | CAAGTGTGLREQYF